What follows are 17 T cell receptor beta chains derived from one specimen sequenced in a study of HIV-infected patients and healthy controls. TCRdb used MiXCR to reprocess the 5' RACE reads, holding one entry per CDR3 protein. The sample holds tens of thousands of distinct CDR3 sequences, around 21% seen once. Sequences were obtained from CD4+ T cells from blood. Source of these receptors: a human donor in good health.

This clonotype appeared a few times. J is TRBJ2-3 and V is TRBV13, with TRBD2 matching over 7 bases. This CDR3 has 14 amino acids. The trim removed 5 bases at V and 6 bases at J, leaving 8 bases unmatched. Germline lookup yields CDR1 PRHDT and CDR2 FYEKMQ (reference sequence). CDR3 bases: TGTGCCAGCAGCCCAAGCGGGATCCGGGATACGCAGTATTTT. Encoded protein: CASSPSGIRDTQYF.

This clonotype showed up just a few times. The chain joins TRBV10-1 to TRBJ2-2; TRBD1 is a possible D gene (6 bases). The CDR3 sequence is 14 residues long. Trimming cost V 11 bases and J 8 bases, with 21 bases left between them. Germline V lookup: CDR1 WNHNN, CDR2 SYGVQD (reference sequence). The CDR3 protein is CAPTGQRDDGELFF. CDR3 bases: TGCGCCCCCACAGGACAGAGAGACGATGGGGAGCTGTTTTTT.

This clonotype was detected only a few times. The CDR3: CSVEFADTGETQYF. In DNA, the CDR3 is TGCAGCGTTGAGTTCGCAGACACTGGCGAGACCCAGTACTTC. The chain uses TRBV29-1 and TRBJ2-5, with no clear D. V gave up 3 bases and J gave up 5 bases, with 16 bases separating them. Germline loops: CDR1 SQVTM, CDR2 ANQGSEA. The CDR3 length is 14 residues.

This clonotype was seen a few times. V gene TRBV6-2 or TRBV6-3 combines with J gene TRBJ2-6; TRBD1 agrees at 8 bases. V was clipped by 6 bases and J by 3 bases; unmatched bases: 13. Per germline, CDR1 MNHEY and CDR2 SVGEGT. The CDR3 has 18 residues. The CDR3 sequence is CASRPGQGLQFGANVLTF. CDR3 DNA: TGTGCCAGCAGACCCGGACAGGGTCTACAATTTGGGGCCAACGTCCTGACTTTC.

The J gene is TRBJ1-1, the V gene TRBV12-3 or TRBV12-4; D is possibly TRBD1 (6 bases). The V end was cut by 2 bases, the J end by 5 bases, with 12 bases between. The CDR3 length is 14 residues. In DNA, the CDR3 is TGTGCCAGCAGTTTATCAGCAGGGGTTACTGAAGCTTTCTTT. Protein product: CASSLSAGVTEAFF.

Only a few counts were recorded for this clonotype. This chain connects TRBV12-3 or TRBV12-4 to TRBJ1-1, with D possibly TRBD1 on 5 matching bases. Trimming shortened V by 2 bases and J by 11 bases, and 15 bases separated the two germline ends. This CDR3 has 13 residues. In DNA form, the CDR3 reads TGTGCCAGCAGTTTATCCGGGGCCAGGTGGGCTTTCTTT. The encoded protein is CASSLSGARWAFF.

Ten or more counts support this clonotype. The chain joins TRBV7-9 to TRBJ2-7, with D possibly being TRBD1 (5 bases). The germline V and J ends were trimmed by 8 bases and 2 bases, with 13 bases remaining between them. Per the germline V gene, CDR1 is SEHNR and CDR2 is FQNEAQ (reference sequence). This CDR3 spans 13 amino acids. As DNA, the CDR3 is TGTGCCAGCGCCTCCGACAGAACCTACGAGCAGTACTTC. Its translation: CASASDRTYEQYF. The whole variable domain, remainder taken from reference TRBV7-9 and TRBJ2-7, is DTGVSQNPRHKITKRGQNVTFRCDPISEHNRLYWYRQTLGQGPEFLTYFQNEAQLEKSRLLSDRFSAERPKGSFSTLEIQRTEQGDSAMYLCASASDRTYEQYFGPGTRLTVT.

This clonotype was seen a few times. V is TRBV6-1 and J is TRBJ1-1; TRBD1 is a possible D gene (6 bases). V shed 10 bases and J shed 9 bases, with 12 bases lying between them. This CDR3 region has 10 residues. Germline V gene data show CDR1 as MNHNS and CDR2 as SASEGT. CDR3 residues: CAIRTAQAFF. The DNA of the CDR3 is TGTGCCATCCGGACAGCCCAAGCTTTCTTT.

The table lists this clonotype with many counts. The chain carries TRBV3-1 and TRBJ2-3, with no clear D. Germline CDR1 reads LGHDT; CDR2 reads YNNKEL (reference sequence). The V gene lost 3 bases and the J gene lost 9 bases, with 7 bases spanning the gap. The CDR3 runs 11 residues. This CDR3 is CASSQVDTQYF. Here the CDR3 DNA reads TGTGCCAGCAGCCAGGTTGACACGCAGTATTTT.

In its sample, this clonotype was seen many times. V and J are TRBV12-3 or TRBV12-4 and TRBJ1-3, with a possible D match to TRBD1 (6 bases). CDR3 length equals 15 residues. With 1 base removed from V and 2 bases from J, the gap between germline ends came to 9 bases. CDR3 in amino acids: CASSLGGQPGNTIYF. DNA for the CDR3: TGTGCCAGCAGTTTAGGCGGACAGCCTGGAAACACCATATATTTT.

This chain joins TRBV30 and TRBJ2-7, with a possible D match to TRBD1 (6 bases). Trimming removed 5 bases at V and 3 bases at J, with 14 bases between. The CDR3 sequence is 13 residues long. The germline V gene encodes CDR1 GTSNPN and CDR2 SVGIG (reference sequence). The DNA for the CDR3 is TGTGCCTGGTTCCGGACAGATCACTACGAGCAGTACTTC. It translates to CAWFRTDHYEQYF.

The chain links TRBV2 to TRBJ1-5, with 8 positions matching TRBD1. This CDR3 has 14 amino acids. Trimming removed 8 bases from V and 3 bases from J; junction bases left unmatched: 6. Looked up from germline, CDR1 is SNHLY and CDR2 is FYNNEI. CDR3 protein: CASRGQGANQPQHF. The CDR3, as DNA: TGTGCCAGCCGGGGCCAGGGGGCCAATCAGCCCCAGCATTTT.

V gene TRBV11-2 combines with J gene TRBJ1-4; 7 bases align to TRBD1. The CDR3 has 14 residues. The germline V gene has CDR1 SGHAT and CDR2 FQNNGV. The V and J ends lost 1 base and 7 bases, in that order; junction bases with no gene match: 3. CDR3 DNA sequence: TGTGCCAGCAGCTTAGGACAGGGATGTGAAAAACTGTTTTTT. Its protein is CASSLGQGCEKLFF.

This clonotype was recorded many times. The chain recombines TRBV9 with TRBJ2-3, with D possibly being TRBD1 or TRBD2 (5 bases each). The CDR3 has 14 amino acids. The ends were cut back, 4 bases at V and 2 bases at J, with 11 bases in the middle. Germline lookup yields CDR1 SGDLS and CDR2 YYNGEE. As DNA, the CDR3 is TGTGCCAGCAGCAAACTAGGGGTCACAGATACGCAGTATTTT. Translated, it gives CASSKLGVTDTQYF.

The V and J genes are TRBV19 and TRBJ2-5; 8 bases are shared with TRBD1. The germline V gene has CDR1 LNHDA and CDR2 SQIVND (reference sequence). Losses at the gene ends were 7 bases for V and 5 bases for J; bases not matched to a gene: 6. The CDR3 spans 13 residues. CDR3 coding DNA: TGTGCCAGTACCGACAGGGGCCGGGAGACCCAGTACTTC. This translates into CASTDRGRETQYF.

This clonotype was seen more than once but under ten times. The rearrangement uses TRBV20-1 and TRBJ1-2; 7 bases fit TRBD1. The V and J ends lost 5 bases and 1 base, in that order; junction bases with no gene match: 4. Per germline, CDR1 DFQATT and CDR2 SNEGSKA (reference sequence). The CDR3 totals 13 residues. The CDR3 protein is CSAGGGFNYGYTF. CDR3 nucleotide sequence: TGCAGTGCTGGAGGGGGCTTTAACTATGGCTACACCTTC.

The chain has TRBV12-3 or TRBV12-4 and TRBJ1-1; D unclear. This CDR3 has 13 amino acids. V shed 8 bases and J shed 8 bases, with 18 bases lying between them. DNA of the CDR3: TGTGCCAGCTCTCCGGTAAGGGTCGGGGAAGCTTTCTTT. Translating it yields CASSPVRVGEAFF.